Listed below are T cell receptor beta chains from one sample, sequenced in a study of early T cells in non-severe SARS-CoV-2 infection. MiXCR, run by TCRdb on the 5' RACE reads, gives a single entry per CDR3 protein. The sample has roughly 45,000 distinct CDR3 sequences; approximately 12% are singletons. Specimen: whole blood. The receptors were gathered from an adult who was a healthcare worker with PCR-confirmed SARS-CoV-2 infection or an uninfected control (not recorded which). Each CDR3 is given with its conserved first and last residue.

J gene: TRBJ2-7; V gene: TRBV29-1; CDR3 protein: CSVEDRSSEQYF
J gene: TRBJ2-1; V gene: TRBV7-6; CDR3 protein: CASSLASGNSYNEQFF
J gene: TRBJ2-3; V gene: TRBV12-5; CDR3 protein: CASHPPAGTTDTQYF
J gene: TRBJ1-1; V gene: TRBV7-2; CDR3 protein: CASSQNPTVGGTEAFF
J gene: TRBJ1-4; V gene: TRBV3-1; CDR3 protein: CASSQDPRPTNEKLFF
J gene: TRBJ1-1; V gene: TRBV9; CDR3 protein: CASSVLVNTEAFF
J gene: TRBJ2-1; V gene: TRBV29-1; CDR3 protein: CSVDGSGSSHNEQFF
J gene: TRBJ2-5; V gene: TRBV7-9; CDR3 protein: CASSEETQYF
J gene: TRBJ1-4; V gene: TRBV14; CDR3 protein: CASSQASSLRRKLFF
J gene: TRBJ2-7; V gene: TRBV27; CDR3 protein: CASSLWGALTYEQYF
J gene: TRBJ2-5; V gene: TRBV20-1; CDR3 protein: CSARRRTSGSGETQYF
J gene: TRBJ2-5; V gene: TRBV27; CDR3 protein: CASSPGLQEETQYF
J gene: TRBJ2-3; V gene: TRBV7-9; CDR3 protein: CASSFIAGETDTQYF
J gene: TRBJ2-2; V gene: TRBV6-5; CDR3 protein: CASSYFQNTGELFF
J gene: TRBJ2-1; V gene: TRBV12-3/TRBV12-4; CDR3 protein: CASSFNEQFF
J gene: TRBJ1-2; V gene: TRBV29-1; CDR3 protein: CSVGDRNYGYTF
J gene: TRBJ2-7; V gene: TRBV7-2; CDR3 protein: CASSFASRQYF
J gene: TRBJ1-4; V gene: TRBV4-1; CDR3 protein: CASSHLWDRLATNEKLFF
J gene: TRBJ1-5; V gene: TRBV6-1; CDR3 protein: CASSGDRLSNQPQHF
J gene: TRBJ2-1; V gene: TRBV9; CDR3 protein: CASSGTSSSSSYNEQFF
J gene: TRBJ1-4; V gene: TRBV5-4; CDR3 protein: CASSQGTRVEKLFF
J gene: TRBJ2-5; V gene: TRBV15; CDR3 protein: CATSRGPGETQYF
J gene: TRBJ2-7; V gene: TRBV7-2; CDR3 protein: CASSPRDITYEQYF
J gene: TRBJ1-2; V gene: TRBV18; CDR3 protein: CASSLGQTSLNGYTF
J gene: TRBJ2-1; V gene: TRBV7-8; CDR3 protein: CASSRGRAGNDEQFF
J gene: TRBJ2-7; V gene: TRBV7-2; CDR3 protein: CASSPGLAGYYEQYF
J gene: TRBJ2-5; V gene: TRBV29-1; CDR3 protein: CSVERGGGGETQYF
J gene: TRBJ1-2; V gene: TRBV5-1; CDR3 protein: CASRGGGDGYTF
J gene: TRBJ1-2; V gene: TRBV20-1; CDR3 protein: CSAVPPWTGLGTYYGYTF